A single sample is the source of the 7 T cell receptor beta chains below, sequenced in a study of cytomegalovirus exposure and HLA in healthy donors. PCR primers comprised 60 Vbeta and 13 Jbeta primers. Produced via immunoSEQ multiplex PCR; TCRdb's table is partial and in-frame only. The sample yields some 98,000 clones, roughly three quarters seen once. The sequenced sample consisted of PBMCs. Receptors were obtained from a female donor in good health and CMV-seronegative.

The V gene is TRBV11-2, the J gene TRBJ2-7, with 11 bases fitting TRBD2. Germline V gives CDR1 SGHAT, CDR2 FQNNGV. This CDR3 spans 15 amino acids. Trimming at V came to 3 bases and at J to 3 bases, leaving 4 bases not matched to a gene. CDR3 in amino acids: CASSFYSGRGYEQYF. The CDR3 coding sequence is TGTGCCAGCAGCTTTTATAGCGGGAGGGGCTACGAGCAGTACTTC.

The rearrangement uses TRBV2 and TRBJ2-1; 12 bases fit TRBD2. The V gene's germline CDR1 is SNHLY and CDR2 FYNNEI. There are 14 residues in the CDR3. V lost 7 bases to trimming and J lost 6 bases; unmatched junction nucleotides: 4. CDR3 DNA: TGTGCCAGCAAAGGGACTAGCGGGCCCAATGAGCAGTTCTTC. It translates to CASKGTSGPNEQFF.

The V gene is TRBV7-8, the J gene TRBJ1-1; D not certain. Between the trimmed V and J ends, which lost 1 base and 2 bases, there was a span of 8 bases. Germline loops: CDR1 SGHVS, CDR2 FQNEAQ. This CDR3 is 14 amino acids long. Written as DNA, the CDR3 is TGTGCCAGCAGCTTAGTTTCAGGAAACACTGAAGCTTTCTTT. Translated: CASSLVSGNTEAFF.

The V call is TRBV25-1, the J call TRBJ1-1; unclear D gene. The CDR3 sequence is 15 residues long. Germline values: CDR1 MGHDK, CDR2 SYGVNS. V shed 5 bases and J shed 7 bases, with 20 bases lying between them. The CDR3 here is CASSPHPPGENEAFF. In nucleotides, the CDR3 is TGTGCCAGCAGTCCCCACCCCCCCGGAGAGAATGAAGCTTTCTTT.

The chain uses TRBV15 and TRBJ2-7; the match to TRBD2 covers 8 bases. The germline CDR1 and CDR2 sequences are LNHNV and YYDKDF (reference sequence). CDR3 length equals 16 residues. Losses at the gene ends were 5 bases for V and 3 bases for J; bases not matched to a gene: 12. The CDR3 DNA reads as TGTGCCACCAGCCGAAGCGGGGGTAAAAACTTCTACGAGCAGTACTTC. It is translated as CATSRSGGKNFYEQYF. Complete variable domain (other parts from reference TRBV15 and TRBJ2-7): DAMVIQNPRYQVTQFGKPVTLSCSQTLNHNVMYWYQQKSSQAPKLLFHYYDKDFNNEADTPDNFQSRRPNTSFCFLDIRSPGLGDTAMYLCATSRSGGKNFYEQYFGPGTRLTVT.

This clone has a single count. The chain combines TRBV15 with TRBJ2-1, with 9 bases lining up with TRBD2. Trimming at V came to 1 base and at J to 7 bases, leaving 8 bases not matched to a gene. This CDR3 spans 16 amino acids. CDR1 and CDR2 from the germline V gene are LNHNV and YYDKDF (reference sequence). The CDR3 nucleotides are TGTGCCACCAGCAGAGGAGGAAGCGGGGGGACGAATGAGCAGTTCTTC. Protein product: CATSRGGSGGTNEQFF.

The chain employs TRBV7-2 and TRBJ1-6; TRBD1 might be the D (5 bases). Deletions cut 8 bases from V and 0 bases from J, with 17 bases between. Germline values: CDR1 SGHTA, CDR2 FQGNSA. The CDR3 runs 17 residues. The CDR3 is CASSRWAGPSYNSPLHF. DNA for the CDR3: TGTGCCAGCTCTCGGTGGGCAGGGCCCTCCTATAATTCACCCCTCCACTTT.